This is a list of T cell receptor beta chains from one sample in a study of OX40 agonist ivuxolimab in advanced cancers. This table comes from immunoSEQ multiplex PCR, and its TCRdb copy is limited to in-frame clones, with some not included. In the table there are approximately 50,000 clones, around 84% of which are singletons. Here the sequenced sample was CD4+ or CD8+ T cells sorted from blood, taken in a trial of the OX40 agonist ivuxolimab. These receptors were taken from an adult with an advanced solid tumor such as melanoma, head and neck, liver or kidney cancer. CDR3s include the opening cysteine and the closing phenylalanine or tryptophan. A D gene is named only where the DNA matches it firmly. Size is stated for part of the rows, as once, few or many counts, or as a class when the clone is expanded.

V gene	clone size	J gene	D gene	CDR3 DNA	CDR3 protein
TRBV5-1	-	TRBJ2-5	-	TGCGCCAGCAGCTTGCCTCAGGGCCAAGAGACCCAGTACTTC	CASSLPQGQETQYF
TRBV2	-	TRBJ2-4	-	TGTGCCAGCAGTGAACGGAGGGGAGAAAACATTCAGTACTTC	CASSERRGENIQYF
TRBV30	-	TRBJ2-6	TRBD1	TGTGCCTGGACTCACAGGGGGCGACCCATATCTGGGGCCAACGTCCTGACTTTC	CAWTHRGRPISGANVLTF
TRBV11-2	few	TRBJ1-1	-	TGTGCCAGCAGCCCCAGTGTCGGGGAAGCTTTCTTT	CASSPSVGEAFF
TRBV5-1	-	TRBJ2-3	-	TGCGCCAGCAGCGAACCAGGGGGGGACACGCAGTATTTT	CASSEPGGDTQYF
TRBV6-5	-	TRBJ2-3	-	TGTGCCACCCACAAAAGAGGAGCAGATACGCAGTATTTT	CATHKRGADTQYF
TRBV6-4	-	TRBJ1-2	TRBD1	TGTGCCACCCGACAGGGATTTAACTATGGCTACACCTTC	CATRQGFNYGYTF
TRBV27	few	TRBJ2-7	TRBD2	TGTGCCAGCAAACTAGCGGGAGGGCACGAGCAGTACTTC	CASKLAGGHEQYF
TRBV29-1	-	TRBJ2-3	TRBD2	TGCAGCATCCAGATAGCGGGAGTTTATACGCAGTATTTT	CSIQIAGVYTQYF
TRBV15	-	TRBJ2-1	TRBD2	TGTGCCACCAGCAGAGATCTCCGACTAGCGGACTACAATGAGCAGTTCTTC	CATSRDLRLADYNEQFF
TRBV7-2	-	TRBJ2-5	-	TGTGCCAGCAGCTTAGAGTTCGTCATATTCGGGAGTTCGCCAGAGACCCAGTACTTC	CASSLEFVIFGSSPETQYF
TRBV30	-	TRBJ2-2	-	TGTGCCTGGAGTCGACTAGTTGACACCGGGGAGCTGTTTTTT	CAWSRLVDTGELFF
TRBV2	-	TRBJ1-1	-	TGTGCCAGCAGTGATAGTTTTGAAGCTTTCTTT	CASSDSFEAFF
TRBV27	-	TRBJ1-5	TRBD1	TGTGCCAGCAGTTTAAGAGGCCCAAGACAGGGTCAGCCCCAGCATTTT	CASSLRGPRQGQPQHF
TRBV6-6	-	TRBJ1-1	-	TGTGCCAGCAGTGTAGACAGGAAAATGAACACTGAAGCTTTCTTT	CASSVDRKMNTEAFF
TRBV27	-	TRBJ1-5	-	TGTGCCAGCAGTCCTCAGTTAGGGGATCATCAGCCCCAGCATTTT	CASSPQLGDHQPQHF
TRBV19	-	TRBJ2-3	TRBD2	TGTGCCAGTAGCGGGACTAGCGGGCACCCAAGCACAGATACGCAGTATTTT	CASSGTSGHPSTDTQYF